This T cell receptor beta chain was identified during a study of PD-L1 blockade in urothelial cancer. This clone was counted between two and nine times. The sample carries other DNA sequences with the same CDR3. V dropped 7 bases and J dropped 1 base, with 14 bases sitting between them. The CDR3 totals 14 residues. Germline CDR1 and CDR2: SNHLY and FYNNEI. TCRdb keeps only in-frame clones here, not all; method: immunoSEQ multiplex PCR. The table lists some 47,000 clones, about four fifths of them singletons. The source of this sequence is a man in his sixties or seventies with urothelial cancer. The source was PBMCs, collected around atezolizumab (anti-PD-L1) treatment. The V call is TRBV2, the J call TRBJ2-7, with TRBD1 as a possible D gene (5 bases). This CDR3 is CASMLRGQSYEQYF. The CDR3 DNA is TGTGCCAGCATGCTAAGGGGCCAGTCCTACGAGCAGTACTTC.